The T cell receptor beta chain described here comes from a study of cytomegalovirus exposure and HLA in healthy donors. The donors gave bone marrow, and they were healthy. Vbeta (60) and Jbeta (13) primers were used in the PCR. Measured with immunoSEQ multiplex PCR; TCRdb has only the in-frame clones, and not every one. The repertoire holds under 200,000 clones, around 77% seen once, with over 2% in the top ten. With 4 bases clipped from V and 3 bases from J, the junction kept 4 bases outside the gene matches. CDR3 length equals 14 residues. Looked up from germline, CDR1 is MGHRA and CDR2 is YSYEKL. Sequencing used PBMCs. The sequence was obtained from a man in his sixties in good health and CMV-seronegative. This sequence joins TRBV4-1 and TRBJ1-1; TRBD1 aligns across 8 bases. CDR3 region: CASSLRQGYTEAFF. The CDR3 DNA sequence: TGCGCCAGCAGCCTCAGACAGGGGTACACTGAAGCTTTCTTT.